This T cell receptor beta chain was profiled in a study of CD8 T cells in ankylosing spondylitis. Notes on the study in general: In reactive arthritis synovial fluid and blood, some motif variants had been reported before. Ankylosing spondylitis blood appeared to carry a characteristic TCR beta motif of 7 or 8 highly homologous variants. Significantly higher representation of disease-linked clones was reported for matched ankylosing spondylitis synovial fluid. Disease-linked clones were CD8+ and relatively rare in peripheral blood.

Generation of TCR beta libraries employed quantitative 5'-RACE incorporating molecular barcodes. Each CDR3 protein gets one entry after TCRdb re-called the 5' RACE reads with MiXCR. This sample carries about 390,000 distinct CDR3 sequences, approximately 20% of them seen once, and the ten largest clones take around 16%. Of note for this clonotype: Its target is unknown.

This clonotype originated in a male donor with ankylosing spondylitis. The specimen sequenced was blood, either unsorted or a sorted T cell fraction (not recorded which).

CDR3 region: CASSDRQGRDTQYF. CDR3 DNA sequence: TGTGCCAGCAGTGACCGCCAGGGAAGAGATACGCAGTATTTT. The V call is TRBV27, the J call TRBJ2-3; the D gene is possibly TRBD1 (5 bases). V was trimmed by 5 bases and J by 5 bases, leaving 14 bases between them. The CDR3 totals 14 residues. The germline V gene encodes CDR1 MNHEY and CDR2 SMNVEV (reference sequence).